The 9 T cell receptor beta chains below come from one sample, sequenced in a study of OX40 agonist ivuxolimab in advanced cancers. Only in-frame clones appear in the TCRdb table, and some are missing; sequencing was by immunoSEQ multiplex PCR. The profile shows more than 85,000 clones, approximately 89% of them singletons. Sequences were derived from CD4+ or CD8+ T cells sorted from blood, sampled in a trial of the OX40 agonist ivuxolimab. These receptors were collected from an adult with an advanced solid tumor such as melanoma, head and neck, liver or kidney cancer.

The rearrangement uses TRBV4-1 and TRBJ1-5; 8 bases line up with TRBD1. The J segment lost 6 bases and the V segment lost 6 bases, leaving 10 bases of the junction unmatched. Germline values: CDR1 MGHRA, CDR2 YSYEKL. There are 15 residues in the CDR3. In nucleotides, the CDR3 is TGCGCCAGCAGTCGCTCGGCGGGGACAGGTCAGCCCCAGCATTTT. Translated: CASSRSAGTGQPQHF.

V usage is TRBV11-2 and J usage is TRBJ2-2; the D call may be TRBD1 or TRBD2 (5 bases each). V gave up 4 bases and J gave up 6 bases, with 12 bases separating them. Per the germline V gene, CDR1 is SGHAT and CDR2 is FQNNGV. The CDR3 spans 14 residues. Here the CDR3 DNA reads TGTGCCAGCAGCTGGAGTTTGGGGGCCGGGGAGCTGTTTTTT. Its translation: CASSWSLGAGELFF.

CDR3 nucleotides: TGTGCCAGCAGCTTAAACCAAGCAGATACGCAGTATTTT. The encoded protein is CASSLNQADTQYF. The chain links TRBV11-2 to TRBJ2-3; no clear D gene. Germline CDR1 and CDR2: SGHAT and FQNNGV. CDR3 length equals 13 residues. The germline V and J ends were trimmed by 2 bases and 4 bases, with 7 bases remaining between them.

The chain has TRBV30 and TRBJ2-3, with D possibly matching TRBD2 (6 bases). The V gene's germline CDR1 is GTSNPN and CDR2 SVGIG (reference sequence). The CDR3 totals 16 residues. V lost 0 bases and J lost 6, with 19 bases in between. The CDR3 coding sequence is TGTGCCTGGAGTGTACGGGGGACTGCCCGGGGGGATACGCAGTATTTT. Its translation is CAWSVRGTARGDTQYF.

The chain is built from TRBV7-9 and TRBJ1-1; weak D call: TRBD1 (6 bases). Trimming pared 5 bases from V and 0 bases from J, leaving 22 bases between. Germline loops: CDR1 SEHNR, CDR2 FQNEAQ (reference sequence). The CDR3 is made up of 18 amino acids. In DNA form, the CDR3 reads TGTGCCAGCAGCCCCAACCGAGGGGGGAGTGGGATGAACACTGAAGCTTTCTTT. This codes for CASSPNRGGSGMNTEAFF. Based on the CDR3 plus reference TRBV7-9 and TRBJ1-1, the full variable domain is DTGVSQNPRHKITKRGQNVTFRCDPISEHNRLYWYRQTLGQGPEFLTYFQNEAQLEKSRLLSDRFSAERPKGSFSTLEIQRTEQGDSAMYLCASSPNRGGSGMNTEAFFGQGTRLTVV.

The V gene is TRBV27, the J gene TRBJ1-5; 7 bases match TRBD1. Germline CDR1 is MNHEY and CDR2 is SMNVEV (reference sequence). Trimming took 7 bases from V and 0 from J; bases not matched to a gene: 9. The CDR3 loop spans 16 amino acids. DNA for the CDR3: TGTGCCAGCAATGATACTGACAGGGTTAGCAATCAGCCCCAGCATTTT. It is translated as CASNDTDRVSNQPQHF.

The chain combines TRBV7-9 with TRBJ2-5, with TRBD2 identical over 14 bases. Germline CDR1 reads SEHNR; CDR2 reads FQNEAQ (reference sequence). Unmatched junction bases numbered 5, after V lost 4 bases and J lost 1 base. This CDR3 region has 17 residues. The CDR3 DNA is TGTGCCAGCAGCTCTAGACTAGCGGGAGGGATCCAAGAGACCCAGTACTTC. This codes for CASSSRLAGGIQETQYF.

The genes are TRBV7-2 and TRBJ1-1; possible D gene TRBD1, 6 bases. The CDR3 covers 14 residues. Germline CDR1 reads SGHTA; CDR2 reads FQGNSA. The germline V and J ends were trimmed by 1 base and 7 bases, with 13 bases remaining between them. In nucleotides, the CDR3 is TGTGCCAGCAGCTTAGGAGAACAGGGACGTGAAGCTTTCTTT. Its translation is CASSLGEQGREAFF.

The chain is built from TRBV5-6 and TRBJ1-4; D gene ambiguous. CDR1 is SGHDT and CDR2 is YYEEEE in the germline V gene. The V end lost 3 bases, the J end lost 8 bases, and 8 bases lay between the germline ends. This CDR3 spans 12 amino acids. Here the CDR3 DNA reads TGTGCCAGCAGCTCCGGCCCGGAAAAACTGTTTTTT. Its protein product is CASSSGPEKLFF.